This T cell receptor beta chain was sequenced in a study of early T cells in non-severe SARS-CoV-2 infection. In TCRdb, the 5' RACE reads were re-called with MiXCR into one record per CDR3 protein. The table lists 55,000 to 80,000 distinct CDR3 sequences, approximately 8.8% of them singletons. Trimming took 5 bases from V and 6 from J, leaving 11 bases between them. The length of the CDR3 is 12 residues. Germline lookup yields CDR1 SGHTA and CDR2 FQGNSA. This sequence originates from an adult who was a healthcare worker with PCR-confirmed SARS-CoV-2 infection or an uninfected control (not recorded which). The sequencing here drew on whole blood, taken at baseline. The chain is built from TRBV7-2 and TRBJ2-7; tentatively, D is TRBD1 (5 bases). In nucleotides, the CDR3 is TGTGCCAGCAGCCCGTCAGGGCGCGAGCAGTACTTC. Translation gives CASSPSGREQYF.